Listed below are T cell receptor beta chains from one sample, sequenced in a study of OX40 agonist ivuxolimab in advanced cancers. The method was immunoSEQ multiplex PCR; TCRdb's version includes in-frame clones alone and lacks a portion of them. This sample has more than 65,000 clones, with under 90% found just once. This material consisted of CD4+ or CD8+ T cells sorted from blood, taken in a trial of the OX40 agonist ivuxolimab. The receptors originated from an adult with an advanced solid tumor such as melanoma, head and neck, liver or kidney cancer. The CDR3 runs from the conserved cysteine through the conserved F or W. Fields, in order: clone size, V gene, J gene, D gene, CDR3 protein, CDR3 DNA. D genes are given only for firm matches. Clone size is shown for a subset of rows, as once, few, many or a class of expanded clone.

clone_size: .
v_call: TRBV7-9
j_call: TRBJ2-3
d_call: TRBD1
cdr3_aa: CASSSNDRGKITDTQYF
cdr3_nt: TGTGCCAGCAGCTCAAATGACAGGGGGAAGATCACAGATACGCAGTATTTT

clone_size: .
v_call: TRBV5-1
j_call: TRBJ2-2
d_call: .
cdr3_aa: CASSLSGLGSGELFF
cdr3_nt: TGCGCCAGCAGCTTGTCGGGGCTCGGGTCCGGGGAGCTGTTTTTT

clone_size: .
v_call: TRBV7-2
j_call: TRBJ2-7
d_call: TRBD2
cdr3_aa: CASSLRPGRENEQYF
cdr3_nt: TGTGCCAGCAGCTTAAGGCCGGGGCGGGAGAACGAGCAGTACTTC

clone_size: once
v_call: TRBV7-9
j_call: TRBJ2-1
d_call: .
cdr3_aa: CASSSQVGVSYNEQFF
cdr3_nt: TGTGCCAGCAGCTCCCAGGTAGGGGTCTCCTACAATGAGCAGTTCTTC

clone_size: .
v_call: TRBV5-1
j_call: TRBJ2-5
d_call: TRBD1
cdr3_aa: CASSLSGGTQETQYF
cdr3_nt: TGCGCCAGCAGCTTGTCAGGGGGAACCCAAGAGACCCAGTACTTC

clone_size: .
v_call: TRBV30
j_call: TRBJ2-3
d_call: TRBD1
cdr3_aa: CAWSPGGGGADTQYF
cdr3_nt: TGTGCCTGGAGTCCAGGGGGCGGTGGGGCAGATACGCAGTATTTT

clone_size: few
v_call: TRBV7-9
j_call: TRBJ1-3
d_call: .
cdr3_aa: CASSEGTASGNTIYF
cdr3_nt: TGTGCCAGCAGTGAAGGGACGGCCTCTGGAAACACCATATATTTT

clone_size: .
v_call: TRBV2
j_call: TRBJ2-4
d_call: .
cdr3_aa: CASSEKGRTLAKNIQYF
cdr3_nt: TGTGCCAGCAGTGAAAAAGGCCGAACGCTAGCCAAAAACATTCAGTACTTC

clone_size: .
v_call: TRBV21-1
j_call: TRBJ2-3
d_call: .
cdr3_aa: CASSKKGQTTDTQYF
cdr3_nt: TGTGCCAGCAGCAAAAAGGGACAGACCACAGATACGCAGTATTTT

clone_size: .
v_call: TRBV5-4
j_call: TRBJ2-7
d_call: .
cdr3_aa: CASSFQVGGPYEQYF
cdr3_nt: TGTGCCAGCAGCTTTCAAGTCGGGGGGCCGTACGAGCAGTACTTC

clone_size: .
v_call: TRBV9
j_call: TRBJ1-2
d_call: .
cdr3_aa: CASSVVAENYGYTF
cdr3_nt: TGTGCCAGCAGCGTAGTGGCGGAGAACTATGGCTACACCTTC

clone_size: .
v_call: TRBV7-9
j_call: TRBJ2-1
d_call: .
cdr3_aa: CASSQDLTFSSYNEQFF
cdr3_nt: TGTGCCAGCAGCCAAGATCTGACCTTCAGCTCCTACAATGAGCAGTTCTTC

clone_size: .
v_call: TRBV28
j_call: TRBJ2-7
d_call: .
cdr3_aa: CASSLFSYEQYF
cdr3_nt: TGTGCCAGCAGTTTGTTCAGCTACGAGCAGTACTTC

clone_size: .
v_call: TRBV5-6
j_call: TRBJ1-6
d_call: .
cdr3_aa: CASSYYTGTANSPLHF
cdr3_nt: TGTGCCAGCAGTTATTATACCGGGACGGCAAATTCACCCCTCCACTTT

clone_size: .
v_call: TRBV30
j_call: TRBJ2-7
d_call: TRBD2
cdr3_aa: CAWSVGSGGTEYF
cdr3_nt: TGTGCCTGGAGTGTAGGTTCGGGGGGAACGGAGTACTTC

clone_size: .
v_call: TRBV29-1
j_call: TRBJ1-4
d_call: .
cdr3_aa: CSVAIEYNEKLFF
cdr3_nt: TGCAGCGTCGCCATCGAATATAATGAAAAACTGTTTTTT

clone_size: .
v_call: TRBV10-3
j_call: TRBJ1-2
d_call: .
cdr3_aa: CAIRDLYMGGGYTF
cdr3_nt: TGTGCCATCAGGGATCTCTACATGGGGGGTGGCTACACCTTC

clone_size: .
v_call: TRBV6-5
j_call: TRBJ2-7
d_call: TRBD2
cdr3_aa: CASSYSSSGSYEQYF
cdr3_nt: TGTGCCAGCAGTTACTCGTCTAGCGGGAGTTACGAGCAGTACTTC

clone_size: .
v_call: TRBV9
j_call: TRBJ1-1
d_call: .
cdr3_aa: CASSLRGDTEAFF
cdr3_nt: TGTGCCAGCAGCCTTCGAGGGGACACTGAAGCTTTCTTT

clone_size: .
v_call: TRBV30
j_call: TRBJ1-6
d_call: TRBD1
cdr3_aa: CAWSQAGQGRSPLHF
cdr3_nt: TGTGCCTGGAGTCAAGCGGGACAGGGGCGCTCACCCCTCCACTTT

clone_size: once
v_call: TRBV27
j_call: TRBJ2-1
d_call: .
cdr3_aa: CASSKWTSSYNEQFF
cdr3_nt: TGTGCCAGCAGTAAGTGGACATCCTCCTACAATGAGCAGTTCTTC

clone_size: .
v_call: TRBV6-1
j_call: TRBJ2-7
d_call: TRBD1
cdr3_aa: CASRTGVPYEQYF
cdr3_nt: TGTGCCAGCCGCACAGGGGTCCCCTACGAGCAGTACTTC

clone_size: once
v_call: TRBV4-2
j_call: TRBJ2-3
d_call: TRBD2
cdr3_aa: CASSQEAGSFTDTQYF
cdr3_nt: TGTGCCAGCAGCCAGGAAGCGGGATCCTTCACAGATACGCAGTATTTT

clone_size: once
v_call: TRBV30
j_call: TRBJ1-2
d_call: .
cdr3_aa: CAWTPARGRVHGYTF
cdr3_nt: TGTGCCTGGACTCCCGCCCGGGGAAGGGTCCATGGCTACACCTTC

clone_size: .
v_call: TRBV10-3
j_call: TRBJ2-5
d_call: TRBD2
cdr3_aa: CAISAARWVAGGEPQETQYF
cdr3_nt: TGTGCCATCAGCGCCGCCCGGTGGGTAGCGGGAGGGGAGCCTCAAGAGACCCAGTACTTC

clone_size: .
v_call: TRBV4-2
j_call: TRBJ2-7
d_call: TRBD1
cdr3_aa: CASSWDSRNPGYEQYF
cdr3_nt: TGTGCCAGTTCTTGGGACAGTCGTAATCCCGGCTACGAGCAGTACTTC

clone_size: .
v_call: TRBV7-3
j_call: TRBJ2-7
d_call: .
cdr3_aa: CASTLHLEGPISYEQYF
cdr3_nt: TGTGCCAGCACCCTTCACCTAGAGGGACCGATCTCCTACGAGCAGTACTTC

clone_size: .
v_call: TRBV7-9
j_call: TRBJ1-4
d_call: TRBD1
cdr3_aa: CASSKGQGRSNEKLFF
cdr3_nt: TGTGCCAGCAGCAAAGGACAGGGGAGGTCTAATGAAAAACTGTTTTTT

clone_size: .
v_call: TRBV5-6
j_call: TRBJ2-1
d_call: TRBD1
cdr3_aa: CASSLGTGGALFF
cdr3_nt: TGTGCCAGCAGCTTGGGTACAGGGGGCGCTCTGTTCTTC

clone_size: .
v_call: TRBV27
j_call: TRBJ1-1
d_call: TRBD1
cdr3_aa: CASRRQGLGTEAFF
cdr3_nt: TGTGCCAGCAGAAGACAGGGTTTGGGCACTGAAGCTTTCTTT

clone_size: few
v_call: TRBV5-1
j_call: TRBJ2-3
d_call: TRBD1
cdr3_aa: CASSSTGRSTDTQYF
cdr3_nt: TGCGCCAGCAGCTCGACAGGGAGAAGCACAGATACGCAGTATTTT

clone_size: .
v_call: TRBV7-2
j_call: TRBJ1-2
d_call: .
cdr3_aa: CASSLAPGGYGYTF
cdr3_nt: TGTGCCAGCAGCCTCGCACCCGGGGGCTATGGCTACACCTTC

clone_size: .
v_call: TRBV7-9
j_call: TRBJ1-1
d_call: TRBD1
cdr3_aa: CASSSTRQGWNTEAFF
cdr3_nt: TGTGCCAGCAGCTCCACCCGACAGGGATGGAACACTGAAGCTTTCTTT

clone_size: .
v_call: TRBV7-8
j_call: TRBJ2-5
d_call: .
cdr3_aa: CASSLAETVDWETQYF
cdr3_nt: TGTGCCAGCAGCTTAGCGGAGACGGTGGATTGGGAGACCCAGTACTTC

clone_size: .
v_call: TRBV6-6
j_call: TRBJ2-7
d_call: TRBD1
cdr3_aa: CASSLTNRGHEQYF
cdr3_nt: TGTGCCAGCAGCCTAACAAACAGGGGCCACGAGCAGTACTTC

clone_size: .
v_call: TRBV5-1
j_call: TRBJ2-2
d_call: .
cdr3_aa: CASSARQANTGELFF
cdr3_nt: TGCGCCAGCAGCGCACGACAGGCGAACACCGGGGAGCTGTTTTTT

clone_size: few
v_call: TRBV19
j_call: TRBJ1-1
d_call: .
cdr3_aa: CASRGTLEGPTEAFF
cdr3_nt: TGTGCCAGTAGGGGAACATTGGAGGGTCCCACTGAAGCTTTCTTT

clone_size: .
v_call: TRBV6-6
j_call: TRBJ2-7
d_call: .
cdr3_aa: CASSYIGGARNEQYF
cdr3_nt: TGTGCCAGCAGTTATATAGGGGGGGCGCGTAACGAGCAGTACTTC

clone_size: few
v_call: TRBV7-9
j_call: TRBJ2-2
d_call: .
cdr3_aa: CASTGRTDTGELFF
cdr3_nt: TGTGCCAGCACCGGGCGGACAGACACCGGGGAGCTGTTTTTT

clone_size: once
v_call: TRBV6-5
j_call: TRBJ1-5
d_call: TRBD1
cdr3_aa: CASSTGDSPNQPQHF
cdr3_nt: TGTGCCAGCAGTACGGGGGACAGTCCCAATCAGCCCCAGCATTTT

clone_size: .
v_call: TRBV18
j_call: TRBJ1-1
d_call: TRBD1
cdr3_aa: CASSPWTGYGEAFF
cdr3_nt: TGTGCCAGCTCACCCTGGACAGGGTACGGTGAAGCTTTCTTT

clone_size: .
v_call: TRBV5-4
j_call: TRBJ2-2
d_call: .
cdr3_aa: CASSIGQPNTGELFF
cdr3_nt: TGTGCCAGCAGCATTGGACAGCCGAACACCGGGGAGCTGTTTTTT

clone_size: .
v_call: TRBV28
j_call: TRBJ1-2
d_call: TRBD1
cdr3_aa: CASSSEAGGSYGYTF
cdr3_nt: TGTGCCAGCAGTTCAGAGGCAGGGGGTAGCTATGGCTACACCTTC

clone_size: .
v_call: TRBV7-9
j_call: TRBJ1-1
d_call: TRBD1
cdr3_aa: CASSLGRQGAENTEAFF
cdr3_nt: TGTGCCAGCAGCTTAGGTCGGCAGGGGGCTGAGAACACTGAAGCTTTCTTT

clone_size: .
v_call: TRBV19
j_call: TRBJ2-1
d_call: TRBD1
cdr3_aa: CASSIPGTGNEQFF
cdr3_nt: TGTGCCAGTAGTATACCCGGGACAGGAAATGAGCAGTTCTTC

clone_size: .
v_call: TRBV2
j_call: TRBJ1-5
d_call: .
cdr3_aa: CASSESGPGQPQHF
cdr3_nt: TGTGCCAGCAGTGAATCGGGGCCAGGACAGCCCCAGCATTTT

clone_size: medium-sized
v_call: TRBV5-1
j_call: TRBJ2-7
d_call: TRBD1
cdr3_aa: CASSSSHTGASYEQYF
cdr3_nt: TGCGCCAGCAGCTCCTCACACACAGGGGCCAGCTACGAGCAGTACTTC

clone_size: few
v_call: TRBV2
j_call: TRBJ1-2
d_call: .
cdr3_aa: CASSYGTSFYTF
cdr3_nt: TGTGCCAGCAGTTACGGGACATCCTTCTACACCTTC

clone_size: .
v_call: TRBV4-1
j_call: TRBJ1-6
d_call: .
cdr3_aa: CASSPGAGPDNSPLHF
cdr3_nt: TGCGCCAGCAGCCCTGGGGCGGGGCCAGATAATTCACCCCTCCACTTT

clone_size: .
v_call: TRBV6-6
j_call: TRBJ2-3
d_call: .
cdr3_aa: CASSSRRRETDTQYF
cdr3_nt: TGTGCCAGCAGTTCCCGTCGCCGGGAAACAGATACGCAGTATTTT

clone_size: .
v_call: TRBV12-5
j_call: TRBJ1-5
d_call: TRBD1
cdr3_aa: CASGLVLPPLTGVFPNQPQHF
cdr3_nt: TGTGCTAGTGGTTTGGTACTTCCTCCCCTCACAGGGGTATTTCCCAATCAGCCCCAGCATTTT

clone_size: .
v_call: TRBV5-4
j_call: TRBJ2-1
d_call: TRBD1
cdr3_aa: CASRDSSYNEQFF
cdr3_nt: TGTGCCAGCCGGGACAGCTCCTACAATGAGCAGTTCTTC

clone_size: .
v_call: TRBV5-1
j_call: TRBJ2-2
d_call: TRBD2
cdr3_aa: CASSSGGTGELFF
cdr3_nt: TGCGCCAGCAGCTCGGGGGGCACCGGGGAGCTGTTTTTT

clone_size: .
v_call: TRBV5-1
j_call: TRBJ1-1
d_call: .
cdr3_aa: CASSLTPRTEAFF
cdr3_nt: TGCGCCAGCAGCTTGACCCCGCGGACTGAAGCTTTCTTT

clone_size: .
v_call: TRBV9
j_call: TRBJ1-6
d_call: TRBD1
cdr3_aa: CASSVGDRGNSPLHF
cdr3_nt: TGTGCCAGCAGCGTAGGAGACAGGGGTAATTCACCCCTCCACTTT

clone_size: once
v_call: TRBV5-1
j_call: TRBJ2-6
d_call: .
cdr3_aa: CASTHGSGANVLTF
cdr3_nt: TGCGCCAGCACCCACGGGTCTGGGGCCAACGTCCTGACTTTC

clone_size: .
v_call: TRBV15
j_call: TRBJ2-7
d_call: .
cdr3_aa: CATSPVPGAFYEQYF
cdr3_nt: TGTGCCACCAGCCCCGTCCCGGGGGCGTTCTACGAGCAGTACTTC

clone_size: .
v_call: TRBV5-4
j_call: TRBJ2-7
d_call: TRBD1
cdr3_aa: CASSLNRGVEQYF
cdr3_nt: TGTGCCAGCAGCTTGAACAGGGGGGTCGAGCAGTACTTC

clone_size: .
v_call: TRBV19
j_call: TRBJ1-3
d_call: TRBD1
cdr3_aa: CASSARDSKALDTIYF
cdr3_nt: TGTGCCAGTAGTGCCCGGGACAGCAAAGCCCTAGACACCATATATTTT